This T cell receptor (beta chain) was documented in a study of Ad26.COV2.S vaccination and SARS-CoV-2 variants. Study information: Trial arm assignment for the donor was COV1001 Ad26.COV2.S. The study, taken as a whole, reports: Vaccinees reportedly had broad spike-specific CD8+ and CD4+ T cell responses.

As concerns this clone: Its antigen is currently unknown.

The protocol was immunoSEQ multiplex PCR, while the TCRdb copy is restricted to in-frame clones and leaves out a portion. Among hundreds of thousands of clones listed, around nine tenths were seen once. The treatment here: roughly 19 received Ad26.COV2.S at low or high dose, single or two shots; about 5 received placebo; per-sample allocation not given. Specimens were obtained on day 63 following the first vaccine or placebo injection. This person who donated was an adult of 18-55 years in Boston. The shot given was an Ad26 vector that makes Wuhan-strain SARS-CoV-2 spike. CDR3 size: 15 residues. After removal of 2 bases from V and 10 bases from J, the junction contained 13 bases not matched to a gene. The V gene's germline CDR1 is LGHNA and CDR2 YSLEER.

This chain joins TRBV4-3 and TRBJ1-1, with 7 positions matching TRBD1. The material sequenced was peripheral blood, taken in a trial of Ad26.COV2.S vaccine versus placebo. This receptor was identified in a person aged 18-60 years who received the Ad26.COV2.S COVID-19 vaccine or a placebo. The DNA of the CDR3 is TGCGCCAGCAGCCAAAGGGTGGACAGGCTAATGGGAGCTTTCTTT. Translating gives CASSQRVDRLMGAFF.